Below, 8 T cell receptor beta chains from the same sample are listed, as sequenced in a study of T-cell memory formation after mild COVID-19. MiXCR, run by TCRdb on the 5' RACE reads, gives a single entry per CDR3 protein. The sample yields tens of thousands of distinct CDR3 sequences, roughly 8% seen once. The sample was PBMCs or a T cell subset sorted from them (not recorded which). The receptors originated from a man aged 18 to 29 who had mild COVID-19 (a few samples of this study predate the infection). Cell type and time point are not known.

The CDR3 region is CASRGSTNEKLFF. The CDR3 DNA reads TGTGCCAGCCGAGGGTCAACTAATGAAAAACTGTTTTTT. The chain carries TRBV6-5 and TRBJ1-4; D is uncertain. The germline CDR1 and CDR2 sequences are MNHEY and SVGAGI. V shed 8 bases and J shed 0 bases, with 7 bases lying between them. This CDR3 has 13 amino acids.

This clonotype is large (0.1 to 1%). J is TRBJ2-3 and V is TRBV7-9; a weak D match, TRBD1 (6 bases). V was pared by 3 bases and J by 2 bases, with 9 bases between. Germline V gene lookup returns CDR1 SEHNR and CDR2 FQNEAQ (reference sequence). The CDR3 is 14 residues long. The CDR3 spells CASSFSGDTDTQYF. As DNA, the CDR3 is TGTGCCAGCAGCTTTTCAGGGGACACAGATACGCAGTATTTT.

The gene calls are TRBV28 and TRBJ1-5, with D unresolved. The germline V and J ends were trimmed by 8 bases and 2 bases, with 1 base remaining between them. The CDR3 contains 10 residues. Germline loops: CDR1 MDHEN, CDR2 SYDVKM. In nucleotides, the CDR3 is TGTGCCAGCGGCAATCAGCCCCAGCATTTT. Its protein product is CASGNQPQHF.

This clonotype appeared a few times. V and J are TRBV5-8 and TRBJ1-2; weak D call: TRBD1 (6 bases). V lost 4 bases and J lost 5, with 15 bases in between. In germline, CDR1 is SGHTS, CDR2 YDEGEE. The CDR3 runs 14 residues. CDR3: CASSPPDRLYGYTF. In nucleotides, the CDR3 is TGTGCCAGCAGCCCGCCCGACAGGCTTTATGGCTACACCTTC.

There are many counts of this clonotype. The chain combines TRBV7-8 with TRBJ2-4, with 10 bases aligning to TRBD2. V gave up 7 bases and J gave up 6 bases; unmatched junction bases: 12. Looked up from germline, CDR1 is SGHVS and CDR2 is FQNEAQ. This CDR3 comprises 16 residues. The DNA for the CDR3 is TGTGCCAGCACCCCATTAAGCGGGGGGGGTCTAAACATTCAGTACTTC. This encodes CASTPLSGGGLNIQYF.

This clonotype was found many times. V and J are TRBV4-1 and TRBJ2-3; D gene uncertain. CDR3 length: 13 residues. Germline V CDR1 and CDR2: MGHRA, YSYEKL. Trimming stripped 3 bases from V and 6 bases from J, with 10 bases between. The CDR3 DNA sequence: TGCGCCAGCAGCCACCTCGGGCTTGATACGCAGTATTTT. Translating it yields CASSHLGLDTQYF.

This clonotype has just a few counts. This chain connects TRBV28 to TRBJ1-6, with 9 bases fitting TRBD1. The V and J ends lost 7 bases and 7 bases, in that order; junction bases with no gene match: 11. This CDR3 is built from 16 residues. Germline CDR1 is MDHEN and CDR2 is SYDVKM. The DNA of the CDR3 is TGTGCCAGCACCCCGGGAGGGACAGGGCGCAATTCACCCCTCCACTTT. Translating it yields CASTPGGTGRNSPLHF.

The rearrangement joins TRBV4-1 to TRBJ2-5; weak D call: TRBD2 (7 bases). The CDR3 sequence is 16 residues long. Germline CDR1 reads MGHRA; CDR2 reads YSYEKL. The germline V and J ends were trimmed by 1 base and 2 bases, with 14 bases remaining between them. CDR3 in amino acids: CASSQVVAGAQETQYF. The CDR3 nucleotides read TGCGCCAGCAGCCAAGTTGTGGCGGGGGCACAAGAGACCCAGTACTTC.